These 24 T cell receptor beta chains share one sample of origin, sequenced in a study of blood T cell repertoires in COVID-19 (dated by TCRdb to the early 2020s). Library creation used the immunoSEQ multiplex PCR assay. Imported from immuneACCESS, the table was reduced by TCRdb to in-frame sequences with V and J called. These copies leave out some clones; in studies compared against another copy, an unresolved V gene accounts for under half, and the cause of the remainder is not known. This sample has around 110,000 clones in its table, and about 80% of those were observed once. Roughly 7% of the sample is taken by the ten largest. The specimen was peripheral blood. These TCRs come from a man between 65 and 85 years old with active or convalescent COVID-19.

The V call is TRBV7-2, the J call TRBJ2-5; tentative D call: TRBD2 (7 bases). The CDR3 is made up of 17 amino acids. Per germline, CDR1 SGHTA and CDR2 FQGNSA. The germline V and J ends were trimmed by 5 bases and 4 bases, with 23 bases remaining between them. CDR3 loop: CASSPSQGGGGGETQYF. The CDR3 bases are TGTGCCAGCAGCCCCTCCCAGGGAGGGGGGGGCGGAGAGACCCAGTACTTC.

The CDR3 sequence is CASSKYPSGETDTQYF. CDR3 nucleotide sequence: TGTGCCAGCAGCAAATATCCTAGCGGGGAAACGGATACGCAGTATTTT. The chain uses TRBV21-1 and TRBJ2-3; TRBD2 was called by the table and not checked on the DNA. TRBV21-1 is described as a pseudogene. CDR3 size: 16 residues.

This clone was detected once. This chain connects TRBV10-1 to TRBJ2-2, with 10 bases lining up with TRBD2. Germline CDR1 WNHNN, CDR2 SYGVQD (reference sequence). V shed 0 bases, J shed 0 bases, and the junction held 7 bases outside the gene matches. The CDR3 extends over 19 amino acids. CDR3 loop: CASSESSSGSEANTGELFF. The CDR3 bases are TGCGCCAGCAGTGAGTCCTCTAGCGGGAGCGAAGCGAACACCGGGGAGCTGTTTTTT.

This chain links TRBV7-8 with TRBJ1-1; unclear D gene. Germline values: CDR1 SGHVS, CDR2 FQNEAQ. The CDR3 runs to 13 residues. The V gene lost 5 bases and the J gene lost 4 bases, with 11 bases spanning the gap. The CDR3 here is CASSLGLGTEAFF. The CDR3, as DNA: TGTGCCAGCAGCCTCGGACTCGGCACTGAAGCTTTCTTT.

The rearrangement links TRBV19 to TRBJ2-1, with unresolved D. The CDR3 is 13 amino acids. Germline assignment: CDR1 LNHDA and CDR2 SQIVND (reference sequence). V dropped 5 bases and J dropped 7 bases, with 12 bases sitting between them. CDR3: CASSETPGNEQFF. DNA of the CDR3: TGTGCCAGTAGTGAGACTCCTGGGAATGAGCAGTTCTTC.

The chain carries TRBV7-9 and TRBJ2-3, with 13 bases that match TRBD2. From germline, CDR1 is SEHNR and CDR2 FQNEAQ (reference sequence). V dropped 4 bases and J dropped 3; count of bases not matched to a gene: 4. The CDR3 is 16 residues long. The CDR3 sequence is CASSSGLAGVTDTQYF. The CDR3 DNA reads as TGTGCCAGCAGCTCTGGACTAGCGGGAGTTACAGATACGCAGTATTTT.

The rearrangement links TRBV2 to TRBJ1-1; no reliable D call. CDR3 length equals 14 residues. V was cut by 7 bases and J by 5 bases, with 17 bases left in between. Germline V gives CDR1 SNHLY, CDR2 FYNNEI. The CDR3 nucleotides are TGTGCCAGCAAGCGAGATGCGGGAGGAACTGAAGCTTTCTTT. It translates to CASKRDAGGTEAFF.

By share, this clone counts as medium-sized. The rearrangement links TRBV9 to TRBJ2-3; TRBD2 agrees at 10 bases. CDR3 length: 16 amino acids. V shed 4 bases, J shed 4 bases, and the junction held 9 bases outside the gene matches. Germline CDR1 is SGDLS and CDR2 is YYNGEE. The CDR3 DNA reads TGTGCCAGCAGCATTAGTAAGCGGGAGGGCGCAGATACGCAGTATTTT. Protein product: CASSISKREGADTQYF.

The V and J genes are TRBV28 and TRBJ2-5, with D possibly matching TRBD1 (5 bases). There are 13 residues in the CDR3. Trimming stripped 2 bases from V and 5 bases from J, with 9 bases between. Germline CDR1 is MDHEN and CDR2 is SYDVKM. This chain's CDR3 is CASSLPGRETQYF. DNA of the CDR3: TGTGCCAGCAGTTTACCAGGGCGTGAGACCCAGTACTTC.

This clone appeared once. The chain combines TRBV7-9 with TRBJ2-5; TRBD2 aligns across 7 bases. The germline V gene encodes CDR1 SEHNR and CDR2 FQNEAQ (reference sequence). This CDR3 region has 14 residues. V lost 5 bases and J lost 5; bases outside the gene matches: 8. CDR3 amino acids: CASSLTGGLETQYF. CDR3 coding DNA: TGTGCCAGCAGCCTGACGGGGGGTCTGGAGACCCAGTACTTC.

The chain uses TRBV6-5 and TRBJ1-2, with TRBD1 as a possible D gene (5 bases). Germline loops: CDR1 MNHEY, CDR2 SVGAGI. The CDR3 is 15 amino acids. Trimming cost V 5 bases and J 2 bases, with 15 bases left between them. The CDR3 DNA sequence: TGTGCCAGCAGTCCCCAATTCCAGGGAAACTATGGCTACACCTTC. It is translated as CASSPQFQGNYGYTF.

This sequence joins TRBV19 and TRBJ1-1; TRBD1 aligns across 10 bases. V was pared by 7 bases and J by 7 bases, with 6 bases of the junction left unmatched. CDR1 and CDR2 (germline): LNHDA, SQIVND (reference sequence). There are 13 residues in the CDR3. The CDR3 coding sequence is TGTGCCAGTACCCAGACAGGGGGCGTTGAAGCTTTCTTT. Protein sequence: CASTQTGGVEAFF. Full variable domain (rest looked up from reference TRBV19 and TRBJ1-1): DGGITQSPKYLFRKEGQNVTLSCEQNLNHDAMYWYRQDPGQGLRLIYYSQIVNDFQKGDIAEGYSVSREKKESFPLTVTSAQKNPTAFYLCASTQTGGVEAFFGQGTRLTVV.

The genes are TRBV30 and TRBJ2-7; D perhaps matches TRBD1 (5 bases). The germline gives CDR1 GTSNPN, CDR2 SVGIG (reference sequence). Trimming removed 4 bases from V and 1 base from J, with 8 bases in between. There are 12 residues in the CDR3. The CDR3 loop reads CAWTGNSYEQYF. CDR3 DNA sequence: TGTGCCTGGACAGGGAATTCCTACGAGCAGTACTTC.

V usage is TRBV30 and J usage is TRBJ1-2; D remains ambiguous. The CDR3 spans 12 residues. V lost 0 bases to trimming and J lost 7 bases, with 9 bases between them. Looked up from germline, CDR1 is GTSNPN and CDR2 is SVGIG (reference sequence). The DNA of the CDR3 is TGTGCCTGGAGTGTACCGGGTCTTGGCTACACCTTC. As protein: CAWSVPGLGYTF. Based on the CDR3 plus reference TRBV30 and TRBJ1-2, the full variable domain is SQTIHQWPATLVQPVGSPLSLECTVEGTSNPNLYWYRQAAGRGLQLLFYSVGIGQISSEVPQNLSASRPQDRQFILSSKKLLLSDSGFYLCAWSVPGLGYTFGSGTRLTVV.

This chain's CDR3 is CASSVDGGWDTQYF. In nucleotides, the CDR3 is TGTGCCAGCAGCGTAGACGGGGGGTGGGATACGCAGTATTTT. The V call is TRBV9, the J call TRBJ2-3, with 7 nucleotides matching TRBD2. The length of the CDR3 is 14 residues. The trim removed 0 bases at V and 6 bases at J, leaving 4 bases unmatched. The germline V gene has CDR1 SGDLS and CDR2 YYNGEE.

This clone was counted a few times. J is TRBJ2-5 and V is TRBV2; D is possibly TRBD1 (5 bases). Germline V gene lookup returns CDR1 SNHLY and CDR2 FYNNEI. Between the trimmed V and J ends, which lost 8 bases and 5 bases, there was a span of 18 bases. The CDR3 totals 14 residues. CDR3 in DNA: TGTGCCAGCCGAATCGGTCCAGGGCAGGAGACCCAGTACTTC. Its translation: CASRIGPGQETQYF.

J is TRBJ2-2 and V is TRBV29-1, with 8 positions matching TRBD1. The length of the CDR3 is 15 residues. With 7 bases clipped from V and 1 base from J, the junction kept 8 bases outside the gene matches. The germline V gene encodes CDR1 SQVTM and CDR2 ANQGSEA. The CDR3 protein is CSARSGTGNTGELFF. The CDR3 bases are TGCAGCGCTCGATCCGGGACAGGGAACACCGGGGAGCTGTTTTTT.

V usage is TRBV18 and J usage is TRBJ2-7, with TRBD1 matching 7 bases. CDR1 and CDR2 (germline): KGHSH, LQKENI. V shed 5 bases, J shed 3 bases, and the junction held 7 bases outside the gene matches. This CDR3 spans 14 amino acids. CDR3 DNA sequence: TGTGCCAGCTCAAAGCTGGGACAGAACTACGAGCAGTACTTC. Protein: CASSKLGQNYEQYF.

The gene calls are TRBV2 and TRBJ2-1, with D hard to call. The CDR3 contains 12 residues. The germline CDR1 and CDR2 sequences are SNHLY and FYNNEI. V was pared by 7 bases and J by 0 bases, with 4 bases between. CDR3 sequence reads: CASTSSYNEQFF. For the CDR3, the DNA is TGTGCCAGCACTAGCTCCTACAATGAGCAGTTCTTC.

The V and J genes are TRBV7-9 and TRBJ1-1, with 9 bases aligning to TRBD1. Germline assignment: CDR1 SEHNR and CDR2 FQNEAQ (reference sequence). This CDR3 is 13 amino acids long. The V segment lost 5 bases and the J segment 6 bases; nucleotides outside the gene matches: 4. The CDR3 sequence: CASSTTGGPEAFF. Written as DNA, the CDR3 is TGTGCCAGCAGCACAACAGGGGGCCCTGAAGCTTTCTTT.

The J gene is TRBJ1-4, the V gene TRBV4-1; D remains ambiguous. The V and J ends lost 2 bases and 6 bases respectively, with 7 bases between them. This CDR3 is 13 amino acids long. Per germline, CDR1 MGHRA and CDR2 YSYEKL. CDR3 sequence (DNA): TGCGCCAGCAGCCAAATCCTCCATGAAAAACTGTTTTTT. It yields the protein CASSQILHEKLFF.

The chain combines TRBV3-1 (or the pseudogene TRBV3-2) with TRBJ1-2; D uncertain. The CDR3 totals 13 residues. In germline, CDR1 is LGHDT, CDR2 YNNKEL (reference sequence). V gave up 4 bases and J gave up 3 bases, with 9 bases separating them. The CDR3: CASSPGRDYGYTF. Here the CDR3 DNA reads TGTGCCAGCAGCCCGGGTCGAGACTATGGCTACACCTTC.

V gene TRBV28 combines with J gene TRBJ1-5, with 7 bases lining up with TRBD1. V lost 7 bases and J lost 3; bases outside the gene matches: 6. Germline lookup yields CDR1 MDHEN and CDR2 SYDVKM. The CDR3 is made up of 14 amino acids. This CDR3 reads CASKQGSTNQPQHF. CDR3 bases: TGTGCCAGCAAACAGGGGAGTACCAATCAGCCCCAGCATTTT.

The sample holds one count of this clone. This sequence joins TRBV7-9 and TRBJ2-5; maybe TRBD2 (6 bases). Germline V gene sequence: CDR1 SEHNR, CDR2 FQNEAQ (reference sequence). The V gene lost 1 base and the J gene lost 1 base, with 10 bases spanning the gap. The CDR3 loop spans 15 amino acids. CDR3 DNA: TGTGCCAGCAGCTTAGGGTTTAGCGGCCAAGAGACCCAGTACTTC. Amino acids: CASSLGFSGQETQYF.